The 10 T cell receptor beta chains below were found in one sample sequenced in a study of post-analysis software for immune sequencing data. General study findings and limits: TRBV5-6, TRBV5-1 and TRBV20-1 were among roughly five TRBV segments more frequent in patients than controls.

Built from TCR beta cDNA, the libraries had unique molecular identifiers in them. TCRdb reanalysed the PCR reads using MiXCR and keeps one entry per CDR3 protein. The sample consists of hundreds of thousands of distinct CDR3 sequences, roughly 46% of them appearing once. These TCRs' antigens remain unknown. Sequenced material: blood. Receptor source: a girl between 5 and 17 years old with multiple sclerosis.

CDR3 amino acids: CASSWGQDTGGTEAFF. CDR3 nucleotide sequence: TGCGCCAGCAGCTGGGGACAGGACACTGGGGGGACTGAAGCTTTCTTT. J is TRBJ1-1 and V is TRBV5-1; 8 positions agree with TRBD1. The CDR3 has 16 residues. V lost 3 bases to trimming and J lost 5 bases; unmatched junction nucleotides: 12. Germline CDR1 SGHRS, CDR2 YFSETQ.

This clonotype appeared once. The chain couples TRBV5-1 to TRBJ2-6, with D unclear. V lost 4 bases, J lost 0 bases, and 11 bases lay in between. The V gene's germline CDR1 is SGHRS and CDR2 YFSETQ. This CDR3 region has 16 residues. CDR3 region: CASSTYMSSGANVLTF. DNA of the CDR3: TGCGCCAGCAGCACCTACATGAGCTCTGGGGCCAACGTCCTGACTTTC.

This chain uses TRBV20-1 with TRBJ2-1, with TRBD2 matching over 12 bases. V lost 0 bases, J lost 12 bases, and 6 bases stayed unmatched. Germline-derived CDR1 and CDR2 are DFQATT and SNEGSKA (reference sequence). The CDR3 is made up of 14 amino acids. For the CDR3, the DNA is TGCAGTGCTAGAGATCTACCTAGCGGGGGGGGGCAGTTCTTC. It encodes CSARDLPSGGGQFF.

This sequence joins TRBV7-6 and TRBJ2-3; TRBD1 agrees at 8 bases. Trimming cost V 5 bases and J 2 bases; bases outside gene matches: 12. The CDR3 contains 17 residues. Germline V gene data show CDR1 as SGHVS and CDR2 as FNYEAQ. The CDR3 DNA sequence: TGTGCCAGCAGCCCCCGTCGGCAGGGGGCTCTCACAGATACGCAGTATTTT. Translated: CASSPRRQGALTDTQYF.

The rearrangement joins TRBV2 to TRBJ2-7; tentatively, D is TRBD1 or TRBD2 (5 bases each). Germline CDR1 SNHLY, CDR2 FYNNEI. The CDR3 is made up of 12 amino acids. The V end lost 6 bases, the J end lost 9 bases, and 15 bases lay between the germline ends. This CDR3 reads CASRERTPPQYF. The DNA of the CDR3 is TGTGCCAGCAGAGAGCGGACACCTCCGCAGTACTTC.

The rearrangement uses TRBV12-3 or TRBV12-4 and TRBJ1-4, with D uncertain. The CDR3 totals 14 residues. The ends were cut back, 3 bases at V and 10 bases at J, with 15 bases in the middle. Here the CDR3 reads CASSFRARLGKLFF. DNA for the CDR3: TGTGCCAGCAGTTTTCGGGCCCGCTTAGGAAAACTGTTTTTT.

V is TRBV7-9 and J is TRBJ2-3; D not resolved. The CDR3 is 14 residues long. V lost 2 bases, J lost 3 bases, and 9 bases lay in between. CDR1 is SEHNR and CDR2 is FQNEAQ in the germline V gene (reference sequence). The CDR3 nucleotides are TGTGCCAGCAGCTTAACGGAAGGGACAGATACGCAGTATTTT. Encoded protein: CASSLTEGTDTQYF.

As concerns this clonotype: The junction and the germline gene differ at one end; a read error may be behind it. V is TRBV20-1 and J is TRBJ2-5; TRBD2 aligns across 10 bases. Germline CDR1 and CDR2: DFQATT and SNEGSKA (reference sequence). The CDR3 has 16 amino acids. CDR3 bases: TGCAGTGCTTCCTCGTCGAGCGGGAGGGCCAAAGAGCCCCAGTACTTC. Its protein is CSASSSSGRAKEPQYF.

This clonotype was observed a few times. The V gene is TRBV5-1, the J gene TRBJ2-5; tentatively, D is TRBD1 (6 bases). Germline-derived CDR1 and CDR2 are SGHRS and YFSETQ. The CDR3 has 14 amino acids. V lost 2 bases and J 3 bases, leaving 11 bases between the germline ends. The CDR3 reads CASSFTAGEETQYF. CDR3 bases: TGCGCCAGCAGCTTCACGGCAGGGGAAGAGACCCAGTACTTC. Full variable domain (missing parts from reference TRBV5-1 and TRBJ2-5): KAGVTQTPRYLIKTRGQQVTLSCSPISGHRSVSWYQQTPGQGLQFLFEYFSETQRNKGNFPGRFSGRQFSNSRSEMNVSTLELGDSALYLCASSFTAGEETQYFGPGTRLLVL.

The chain uses TRBV5-1 and TRBJ2-3; tentatively, D is TRBD1 or TRBD2 (6 bases each). In germline, CDR1 is SGHRS, CDR2 YFSETQ. V shed 2 bases and J shed 2 bases, with 21 bases lying between them. This CDR3 comprises 18 residues. The CDR3 loop reads CASSFGRGLSKDTDTQYF. CDR3 DNA: TGCGCCAGCAGCTTCGGACGGGGGCTTTCCAAAGACACAGATACGCAGTATTTT. The full variable domain, rest sourced from reference TRBV5-1 and TRBJ2-3, is KAGVTQTPRYLIKTRGQQVTLSCSPISGHRSVSWYQQTPGQGLQFLFEYFSETQRNKGNFPGRFSGRQFSNSRSEMNVSTLELGDSALYLCASSFGRGLSKDTDTQYFGPGTRLTVL.